A single T cell receptor beta chain is shown here with its context. Original analysis: It was from reference gene primer amplification that nucleated cell counts were estimated. Measured with immunoSEQ multiplex PCR; TCRdb has only the in-frame clones, and not every one. V and J calls and clone size are as listed in that table; D and trimming were resolved from the DNA. The repertoire holds about 280,000 clones, with approximately 84% as singletons. CDR3 length: 15 amino acids. Looked up from germline, CDR1 is SGHTA and CDR2 is FQGNSA. V lost 2 bases and J lost 1, with 9 bases in between. These data come from a study of blood T cell repertoires in COVID-19. Study details: Samples taken during acute and convalescent COVID-19 were collected in the United States, Italy and Spain. The cDNA or gDNA used as material had been derived from T cells, B-cell-depleted T cells, or PBMCs.

Sequencing was carried out using peripheral blood. The TCR comes from a woman aged 25 to 39 who had recovered from COVID-19. The chain couples TRBV7-2 to TRBJ2-1; D uncertain. The CDR3 loop reads CASSLPYQSYNEQFF. The CDR3, as DNA: TGTGCCAGCAGCTTACCTTATCAGTCCTACAATGAGCAGTTCTTC.